Below, one TCR beta chain is given with its context. As yet, its antigen is unknown. The data were obtained in a study of beta chain features in type 1 diabetes. Overall study findings and caveats: Type 1 diabetes patients had moderately but significantly shorter TCRB CDR3s in all four CD4+ subsets.

Sequencing targeted expressed TCRB transcripts, as all isolated RNA had been reverse transcribed. TCRdb keeps only in-frame clones here, not all; method: immunoSEQ multiplex PCR. The sample has 200,000 to 300,000 clones, approximately 20% seen once. The CDR3 consists of 15 residues. The V and J ends lost 6 bases and 4 bases, in that order; junction bases with no gene match: 8. Germline V gene data show CDR1 as MNHNY and CDR2 as SVGAGI (reference sequence). What was sequenced was naive CD4+ T cells from blood. The clonotype was recovered from a middle-aged woman with type 1 diabetes. The chain links TRBV6-6 to TRBJ1-5; 8 nucleotides agree with TRBD1. The chain's CDR3 is CASSRQGIGNQPQHF. The CDR3 DNA reads TGTGCCAGCAGCCGACAGGGGATTGGGAATCAGCCCCAGCATTTT.